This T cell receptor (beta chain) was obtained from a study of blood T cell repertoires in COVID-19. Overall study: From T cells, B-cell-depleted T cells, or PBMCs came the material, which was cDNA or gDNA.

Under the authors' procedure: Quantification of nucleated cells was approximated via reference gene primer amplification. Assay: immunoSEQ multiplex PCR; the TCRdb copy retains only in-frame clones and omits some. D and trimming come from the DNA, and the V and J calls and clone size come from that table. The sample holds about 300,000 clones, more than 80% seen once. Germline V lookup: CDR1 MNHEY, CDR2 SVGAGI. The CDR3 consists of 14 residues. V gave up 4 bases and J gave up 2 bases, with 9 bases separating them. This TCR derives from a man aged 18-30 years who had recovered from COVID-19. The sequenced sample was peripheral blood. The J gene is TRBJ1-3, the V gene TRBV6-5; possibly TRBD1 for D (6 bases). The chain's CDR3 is CASSFGTPGNTIYF. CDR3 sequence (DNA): TGTGCCAGCAGTTTTGGGACACCTGGAAACACCATATATTTT.